This T cell receptor beta chain was sequenced for a study of T cell repertoires in cytomegalovirus infection (dated by TCRdb to the late 2010s). Study-wide context: Donor HLA type was relevant to the analysis, because carriage of CMV infection together with the matching HLA type was indicated by public TCR beta signatures. The full study reports these points: In the ex vivo response, HLA-C-restricted CMV-specific TCR beta clonotypes were dominant, and in two of eight donors the single most frequent clonotype came from this HLA-C-restricted group. In both this cohort and an independent roughly 350-donor cohort, the cumulative frequency of public TCR beta family members distinguished carriers of CMV infection plus the relevant HLA type.

The data were produced on an Illumina HiSeq 1500. In TCRdb, the public reads were trimmed at Q25 with fastp and aligned with MiXCR, with productive beta chains retained. Rows are unified per CDR3 protein, each entry keeping the most common DNA and genes. This sample gives about 450,000 distinct CDR3 sequences in total; approximately 32% of them show up just once. In total, the top ten clones hold roughly 13% of the sample. CDR1 MNHEY and CDR2 SVGEGT were looked up in the germline V gene. The CDR3 has 15 amino acids, counting the end cysteine and phenylalanine. Only CDR3 DNA is held: 45 bases, read in frame from base 1. V ends up 8 bases short and J 4 bases short, with an unmatched junction base count of 8. This clonotype was observed many times. Its specific antigen is unknown. No clone much larger than this one lies a single base away; base qualities are absent.

The sequence was obtained from a human donor in good health (CMV status not recorded). Some clones in this sample may be carry-over from other donors' samples. This receptor chain uses TRBV6-2 or TRBV6-3 and TRBJ2-1; 10 bases in the middle match TRBD2. Sequenced material: PBMCs. The DNA is TGTGCCAGCGCCACCACTAGCGGGGTTTACAATGAGCAGTTCTTC. This gives the protein CASATTSGVYNEQFF.